A single sample gave rise to the 3 T cell receptor beta chains below, sequenced in a study of shared clonotypes between healthy human individuals. Profiling relied on immunoSEQ multiplex PCR, and the TCRdb table lists in-frame clones only, not all of them. Counted here are roughly 2.5 million clones, approximately 90% occurring once; the ten biggest clones make up about 0.13%. Input material: naive CD4+ T cells sorted from blood. Specified subset: CD45RA+ positively selected. These receptors originate from a man aged 18 to 30 in good health.

Comment on this clone: This sample also contains other DNA sequences that code for the same CDR3. V and J are TRBV5-1 and TRBJ2-7; possibly TRBD1 for D (6 bases). CDR1 is SGHRS, CDR2 YFSETQ, per germline. The CDR3 totals 16 residues. V lost 1 base and J lost 1, with 15 bases in between. The CDR3 bases are TGCGCCAGCAGCTTGCAGGGCCAGGGGTCTTCCTACGAGCAGTACTTC. Amino acid sequence: CASSLQGQGSSYEQYF.

The chain uses TRBV28 and TRBJ2-2, with a weak D call TRBD1 (6 bases). CDR1 and CDR2 from the germline V gene are MDHEN and SYDVKM. V lost 2 bases and J 5 bases, leaving 12 bases between the germline ends. This CDR3 region has 15 residues. CDR3 sequence reads: CASSLVRGLTGELFF. CDR3 coding DNA: TGTGCCAGCAGTTTAGTCAGGGGTCTAACCGGGGAGCTGTTTTTT. The full variable domain, with the rest looked up from reference TRBV28 and TRBJ2-2, is DVKVTQSSRYLVKRTGEKVFLECVQDMDHENMFWYRQDPGLGLRLIYFSYDVKMKEKGDIPEGYSVSREKKERFSLILESASTNQTSMYLCASSLVRGLTGELFFGEGSRLTVL.

This sequence joins TRBV14 and TRBJ1-6, with 10 nucleotides matching TRBD1. There are 16 residues in the CDR3. From germline, CDR1 is SGHDN and CDR2 FVKESK. V gave up 3 bases and J gave up 6 bases; unmatched junction bases: 5. CDR3 bases: TGTGCCAGCAGCCACCGGGACAGGGGCGGTAATTCACCCCTCCACTTT. Its protein is CASSHRDRGGNSPLHF.